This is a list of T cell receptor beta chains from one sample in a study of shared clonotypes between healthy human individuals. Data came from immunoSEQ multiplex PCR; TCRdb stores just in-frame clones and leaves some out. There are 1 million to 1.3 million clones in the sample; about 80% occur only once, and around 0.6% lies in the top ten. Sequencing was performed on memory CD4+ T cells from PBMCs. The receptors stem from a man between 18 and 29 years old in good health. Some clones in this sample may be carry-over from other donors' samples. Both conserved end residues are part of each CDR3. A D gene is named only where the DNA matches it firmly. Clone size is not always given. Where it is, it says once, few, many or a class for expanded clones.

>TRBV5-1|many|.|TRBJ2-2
TGCGCCAGCAGCTTTTTGTCTGACAGACTCAACACCGGGGAGCTGTTTTTT
CASSFLSDRLNTGELFF
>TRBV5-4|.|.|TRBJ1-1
TGTGCCAGCAGCTTGGAAATCAGAAAGAACACTGAAGCTTTCTTT
CASSLEIRKNTEAFF
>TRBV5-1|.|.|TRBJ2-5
TGCGCCAGCAGCTTGGAAACCCACTCTCAAGAGACCCAGTACTTC
CASSLETHSQETQYF
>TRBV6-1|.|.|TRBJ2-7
TGTGCCAGCAGGGGGGTGAAAGGGAACGAGCAGTACTTC
CASRGVKGNEQYF
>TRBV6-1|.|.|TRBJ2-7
TGTGCCAGCAGTGTAGTAGAACAGAGCTCCTACGAGCAGTACTTC
CASSVVEQSSYEQYF
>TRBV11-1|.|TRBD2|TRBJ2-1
TGTGCCAGCAGCCACCGGACTAGCGGGAGGATGGGCAATGAGCAGTTCTTC
CASSHRTSGRMGNEQFF
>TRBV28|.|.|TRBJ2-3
TGTGCCAGCAGCCGAGCCGGCGGGAGCACAGATACGCAGTATTTT
CASSRAGGSTDTQYF
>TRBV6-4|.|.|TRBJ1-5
TGTGCCAGCAGTGACGTGCCGGTGTGGGGGCCCCAGCATTTT
CASSDVPVWGPQHF
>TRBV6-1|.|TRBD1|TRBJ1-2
TGTGCCAGCAGCCCCGGGACAGGGCTCGGCTACACCTTC
CASSPGTGLGYTF
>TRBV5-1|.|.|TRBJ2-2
TGCGCCAGCATAGAGGGGGGGCCCAACACCGGGGAGCTGTTTTTT
CASIEGGPNTGELFF
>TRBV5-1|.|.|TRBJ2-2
TGCGCCAGCAGCTTGGGGGCAGTTGGGAACACCGGGGAGCTGTTTTTT
CASSLGAVGNTGELFF
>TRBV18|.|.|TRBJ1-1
TGTGCCAGCTCCCGGGAAACTAGGGACACTGAAGCTTTCTTT
CASSRETRDTEAFF
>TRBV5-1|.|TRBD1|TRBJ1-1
TGCGCCAGCAGCCCCACGACAGGGAGAGCGGCTTTCTTT
CASSPTTGRAAFF
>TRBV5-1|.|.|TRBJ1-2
TGCGCCAGCAGCGGGGAGAGCTACACCTTC
CASSGESYTF
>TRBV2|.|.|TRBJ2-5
TGTGCCAGCAGTGAGACAGCGTCTCAAGAGACCCAGTACTTC
CASSETASQETQYF
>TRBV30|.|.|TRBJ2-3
TGTGCCTGGAGTGTATCTAGCGAGAGCACAGATACGCAGTATTTT
CAWSVSSESTDTQYF
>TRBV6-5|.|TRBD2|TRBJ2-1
TGTGCCAGCAGTTACTCTAGCGGGAGGGCCGGAAATGAGCAGTTCTTC
CASSYSSGRAGNEQFF
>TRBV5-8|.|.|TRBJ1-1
TGTGCCAGCAGCTTGGCGCGGTGGGATCTCACTGAAGCTTTCTTT
CASSLARWDLTEAFF
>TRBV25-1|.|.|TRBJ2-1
TGTGCCAGTAAAGAACAGGGAGGTACCTACAATGAGCAGTTCTTC
CASKEQGGTYNEQFF
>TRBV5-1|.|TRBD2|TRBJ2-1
TGCGCCAGCGACCCTAGCGGGAAAAGGGGGGATGAGCAGTTCTTC
CASDPSGKRGDEQFF
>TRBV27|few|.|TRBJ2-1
TGTGCCAGCAGTCCCCCGCCACTTTCAAGTTCCAATGAGCAGTTCTTC
CASSPPPLSSSNEQFF
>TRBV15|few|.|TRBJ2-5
TGTGCCACCAGCCACGGACAGTCAAAAGAGACCCAGTACTTC
CATSHGQSKETQYF